The entry that follows covers one T cell receptor (beta chain) sequence. This sample was included in a study of blood T cell repertoires in COVID-19. Study-wide background: T cells, B-cell-depleted T cells, or PBMCs supplied cDNA or gDNA.

The CDR3 is 15 residues long. Per the germline V gene, CDR1 is SGHNT and CDR2 is YYREEE (reference sequence). V lost 3 bases to trimming and J lost 2 bases; unmatched junction nucleotides: 5. Under the authors' procedure: Amplified reference gene primers provided the basis for estimating nucleated cell counts. Using immunoSEQ multiplex PCR, the repertoire was profiled, and TCRdb retains in-frame clones only, with some absent. That table supplies the V and J calls and clone size; D and trimming were determined from the DNA. The table has about 170,000 clones, 70% to 90% seen once. This clonotype originated in a man aged 50-60 years with active or convalescent COVID-19. J is TRBJ2-1 and V is TRBV5-4; 7 nucleotides line up with TRBD2. Specimen: peripheral blood. This CDR3 is CASSSGGSTYNEQFF. The CDR3 DNA sequence: TGTGCCAGCAGCTCTGGCGGGAGCACCTACAATGAGCAGTTCTTC.